The sequence of this TCR beta chain was determined in a study of blood T cell repertoires in COVID-19. Study context: There were acute and convalescent COVID-19 samples, and they came from the United States, Italy and Spain. Sample material is recorded as cDNA or gDNA derived from T cells, B-cell-depleted T cells, or PBMCs.

As processed by the authors: The authors estimated nucleated cell counts from reference gene primer amplification. Clones were sequenced by immunoSEQ multiplex PCR, and TCRdb holds only the in-frame ones, with some missing. The DNA was the basis for D and trimming; V, J and clone size are from that table. This table has roughly 120,000 clones, 70% to 90% appearing once. CDR1 and CDR2 (germline): MDHEN, SYDVKM. The CDR3 runs to 13 residues. Note on this clone: An end of the junction does not agree with germline; a read error may underlie this.

The clonotype originates from a woman aged 50 to 60 with acute or convalescent COVID-19. Sequencing input: peripheral blood. The gene calls are TRBV28 and TRBJ1-4; no reliable D call. The CDR3 sequence is CASGFSMSEKLFF. The DNA for the CDR3 is TGTGCCAGCGGTTTCAGTATGTCGGAAAAACTGTTTTTT.